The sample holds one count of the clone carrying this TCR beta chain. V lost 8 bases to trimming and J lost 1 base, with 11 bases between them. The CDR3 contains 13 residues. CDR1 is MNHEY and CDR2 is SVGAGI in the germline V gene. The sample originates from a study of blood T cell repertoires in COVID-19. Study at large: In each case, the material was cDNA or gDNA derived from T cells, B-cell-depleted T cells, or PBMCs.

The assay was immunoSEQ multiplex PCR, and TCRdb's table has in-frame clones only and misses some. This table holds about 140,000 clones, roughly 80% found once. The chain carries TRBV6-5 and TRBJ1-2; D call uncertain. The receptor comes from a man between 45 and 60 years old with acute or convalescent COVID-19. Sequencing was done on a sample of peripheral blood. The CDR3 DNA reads TGTGCCAGCCGCTCCGGGAATAACTATGGCTACACCTTC. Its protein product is CASRSGNNYGYTF.